This is a list of T cell receptor beta chains from one sample in a study of shared clonotypes between healthy human individuals. Sequencing used immunoSEQ multiplex PCR; TCRdb keeps in-frame clones, though not all of them. The sample lists roughly 480,000 clones; less than 80% were seen once. Sequencing was performed on PBMCs. These receptors were collected from a woman aged 40 to 55 in good health. Some clones in this sample may be carry-over from other donors' samples. Each CDR3 is given with its conserved first and last residue. Each record gives: clone size, J gene, V gene, D gene, CDR3 DNA, CDR3 protein. The D gene is left open where the match is weak. Rows may omit the clone size; those that give it use once, few, many or a size class.

>few|TRBJ2-3|TRBV5-4|.
TGTGCCAGCAGCTTGGAGCTAGGGGCAACTAGCACAGATACGCAGTATTTT
CASSLELGATSTDTQYF
>.|TRBJ2-1|TRBV15|.
TGTGCCACCAGCAGAGATCCGAACCGGAGGAGCTCCTACAATGAGCAGTTCTTC
CATSRDPNRRSSYNEQFF
>.|TRBJ2-5|TRBV5-1|TRBD1
TGCGCCAGCAGCAAAACAGGGGGGGAGACCCAGTACTTC
CASSKTGGETQYF
>.|TRBJ1-1|TRBV9|TRBD1
TGTGCCAGCAGCGACCCTCAGGGACAGCCGAACACTGAAGCTTTCTTT
CASSDPQGQPNTEAFF
>.|TRBJ2-3|TRBV10-3|TRBD2
TGTGCCATCAGTGCACTAGCGGGAGTGGGCACAGATACGCAGTATTTT
CAISALAGVGTDTQYF
>few|TRBJ1-2|TRBV7-8|TRBD1
TGTGCCAGCAGCTTACGGACAGGGCTGGATGGCTACACCTTC
CASSLRTGLDGYTF
>.|TRBJ1-2|TRBV19|.
TGTGCCAGTAGACGCTCCGGGACAAAGGCCTATGGCTACACCTTC
CASRRSGTKAYGYTF
>.|TRBJ2-6|TRBV6-6|.
TGTGCCAGCAGTTACACAAGGCCCGGGGCCAACGTCCTGACTTTC
CASSYTRPGANVLTF
>.|TRBJ1-1|TRBV2|.
TGTGCCAGCAGTTGGGACGGTCGGTACACTGAAGCTTTCTTT
CASSWDGRYTEAFF
>.|TRBJ1-2|TRBV25-1|.
TGTGCCAGCAGTGAATCAGGGTATTATGGCTACACCTTC
CASSESGYYGYTF
>few|TRBJ1-5|TRBV7-8|TRBD1
TGTGCCAGCAGTTACCGGGACAGAACTTATAGCAATCAGCCCCAGCATTTT
CASSYRDRTYSNQPQHF
>.|TRBJ2-1|TRBV4-3|TRBD1
TGCGCCAGCAGCCACGGCTGGGACAGGGGTGTAGCGGGACTCTCCTACAATGAGCAGTTCTTC
CASSHGWDRGVAGLSYNEQFF
>.|TRBJ1-1|TRBV19|.
TGTGCCAGTAGAGCGGAAATGGGGTATAACACTGAAGCTTTCTTT
CASRAEMGYNTEAFF
>.|TRBJ2-5|TRBV28|TRBD1
TGTGCCAGCAGTTTAAAGCTGGGACAGGGGTTTGGGTACCAAGAGACCCAGTACTTC
CASSLKLGQGFGYQETQYF
>.|TRBJ1-5|TRBV7-2|.
TGTGCCAGCAGCCCGGCGGGGTACAATCAGCCCCAGCATTTT
CASSPAGYNQPQHF
>.|TRBJ2-2|TRBV11-2|.
TGTGCCAGCAGCTTAGCCCCGAACACCGGGGAGCTGTTTTTT
CASSLAPNTGELFF
>.|TRBJ2-7|TRBV18|TRBD1
TGTGCCAGCTCACCAGGAACAGGGGGAGCCTACGAGCAGTACTTC
CASSPGTGGAYEQYF
>.|TRBJ1-2|TRBV27|.
TGTGCCAGCAGTCGGGGTGGTTTGAAGGGGTATGGCTACACCTTC
CASSRGGLKGYGYTF
>once|TRBJ1-5|TRBV19|.
TGTGCCAGTAGTATGGTGGCTCAGCCCCAGCATTTT
CASSMVAQPQHF
>.|TRBJ1-1|TRBV18|TRBD1
TGTGCCAGCTCACCTCGACAGGGGGGCCTGAACACTGAAGCTTTCTTT
CASSPRQGGLNTEAFF
>.|TRBJ2-7|TRBV9|.
TGTGCCAGCAGCGTCGGCGGACAATGGAACGGGGAGCAGTACTTC
CASSVGGQWNGEQYF
>.|TRBJ2-7|TRBV29-1|.
TGCAGCGTTGAAAACTCGGTGGCAAGCTCCTACGAGCAGTACTTC
CSVENSVASSYEQYF
>.|TRBJ2-1|TRBV7-8|.
TGTGCCAGCAGCTTACGATCGGCGGACTACAATGAGCAGTTCTTC
CASSLRSADYNEQFF
>.|TRBJ2-7|TRBV6-5|.
TGTGCCAGCAGTTACTCAGGACACCACTACGAGCAGTACTTC
CASSYSGHHYEQYF
>.|TRBJ1-2|TRBV7-9|TRBD1
TGTGCCAGCAGCCCCCGCCAGGGGGATTACTATGGCTACACCTTC
CASSPRQGDYYGYTF
>few|TRBJ1-1|TRBV30|.
TGTGCCTGGAGTGAAACAGGGAGAGGTTGGACTGAAGCTTTCTTT
CAWSETGRGWTEAFF
>.|TRBJ2-5|TRBV2|.
TGTGCCAGCCTTGCGGGGCCTCGGGAGACCCAGTACTTC
CASLAGPRETQYF
>.|TRBJ1-2|TRBV18|.
TGTGCCAGCTCACCACTGACAGAAAACTATGGCTACACCTTC
CASSPLTENYGYTF
>.|TRBJ2-1|TRBV19|TRBD2
TGTGCCAGTAGTACCCGACTAGCGGGGTCGGCCAATGCGGAGCAGTTCTTC
CASSTRLAGSANAEQFF
>.|TRBJ2-1|TRBV18|TRBD2
TGTGCCAGCTCACCGGGACTAGGGGACAATGAGCAGTTCTTC
CASSPGLGDNEQFF
>.|TRBJ2-7|TRBV7-9|.
TGTGCCAGCAGCCGGCCGGTTAGCCGAGGCGTATTTGGGCAGTACTTC
CASSRPVSRGVFGQYF
>.|TRBJ2-2|TRBV21-1|.
TGTGCCAGCAGCCTCGGGGGGGCTACGAACACCGGGGAGCTGTTTTTT
CASSLGGATNTGELFF
>.|TRBJ2-7|TRBV6-6|.
TGTGCCAGCAGTTACTCTAGCTCTTGGTACTTC
CASSYSSSWYF
>once|TRBJ2-7|TRBV29-1|.
TGCAGCGTTGCCGGGAACTCCTACGAGCAGTACTTC
CSVAGNSYEQYF
>.|TRBJ2-5|TRBV19|TRBD2
TGTGCCAGTAATAGCGGGAGGATGGAGACCCAGTACTTC
CASNSGRMETQYF
>.|TRBJ2-5|TRBV6-1|.
TGTGCCAGCAGTGAAGCGAGAGCAGTTGAGACCCAGTACTTC
CASSEARAVETQYF
>.|TRBJ2-7|TRBV6-1|.
TGTGCCAGCAGTCCCACTTCCTACGAGCAGTACTTC
CASSPTSYEQYF
>.|TRBJ2-5|TRBV29-1|TRBD1
TGCAGCGCCATGACAGGGCGGGAGACCCAGTACTTC
CSAMTGRETQYF
>few|TRBJ1-5|TRBV9|TRBD1
TGTGCCAGCAGCTCCAAGAGGTACGGAGGGGGCCAGCCCCAGCATTTT
CASSSKRYGGGQPQHF
>.|TRBJ2-7|TRBV27|TRBD1
TGTGCCAGCAGTCCAACCTGGACAGGGGTAATTGAGCAGTACTTC
CASSPTWTGVIEQYF